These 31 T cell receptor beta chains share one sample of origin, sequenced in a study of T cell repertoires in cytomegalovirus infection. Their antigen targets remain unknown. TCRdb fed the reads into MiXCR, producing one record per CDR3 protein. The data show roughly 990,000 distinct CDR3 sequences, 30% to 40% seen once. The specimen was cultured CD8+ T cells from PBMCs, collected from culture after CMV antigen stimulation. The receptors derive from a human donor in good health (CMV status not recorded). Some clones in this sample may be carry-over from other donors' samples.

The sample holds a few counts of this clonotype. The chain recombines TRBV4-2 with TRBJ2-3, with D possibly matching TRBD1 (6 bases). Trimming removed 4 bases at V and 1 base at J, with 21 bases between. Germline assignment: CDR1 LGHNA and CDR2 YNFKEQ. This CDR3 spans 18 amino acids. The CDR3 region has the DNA TGTGCCAGCAGCCTCTATGGCGAAGGGGGTGGGGGCACAGATACGCAGTATTTT. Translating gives CASSLYGEGGGGTDTQYF.

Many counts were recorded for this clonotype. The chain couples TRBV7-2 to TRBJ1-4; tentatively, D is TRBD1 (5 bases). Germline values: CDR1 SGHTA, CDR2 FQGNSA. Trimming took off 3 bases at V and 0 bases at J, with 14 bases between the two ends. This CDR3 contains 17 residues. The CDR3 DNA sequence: TGTGCCAGCAGCTTCGGGACGGTTATATCAACTAATGAAAAACTGTTTTTT. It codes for CASSFGTVISTNEKLFF.

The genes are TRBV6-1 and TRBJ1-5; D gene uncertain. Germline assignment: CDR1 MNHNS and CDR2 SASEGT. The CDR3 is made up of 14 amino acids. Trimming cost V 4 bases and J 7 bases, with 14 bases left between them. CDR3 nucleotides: TGTGCCAGCAGTGGAGGGATTGGGAAACAGCCCCAGCATTTT. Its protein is CASSGGIGKQPQHF.

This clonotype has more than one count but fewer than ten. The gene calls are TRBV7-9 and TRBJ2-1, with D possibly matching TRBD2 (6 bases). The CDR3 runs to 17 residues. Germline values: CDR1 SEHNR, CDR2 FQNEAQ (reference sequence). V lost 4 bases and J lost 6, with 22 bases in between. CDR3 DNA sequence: TGTGCCAGCAGCTCAACCCTTGGGACTTTCGGGTCCAATGAGCAGTTCTTC. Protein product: CASSSTLGTFGSNEQFF. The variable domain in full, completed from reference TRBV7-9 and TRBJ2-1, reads DTGVSQNPRHKITKRGQNVTFRCDPISEHNRLYWYRQTLGQGPEFLTYFQNEAQLEKSRLLSDRFSAERPKGSFSTLEIQRTEQGDSAMYLCASSSTLGTFGSNEQFFGPGTRLTVL.

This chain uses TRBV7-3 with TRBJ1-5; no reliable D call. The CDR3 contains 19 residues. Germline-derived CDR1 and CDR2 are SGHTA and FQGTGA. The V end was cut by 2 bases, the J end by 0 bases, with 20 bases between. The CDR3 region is CASSLSPRDVFNSNQPQHF. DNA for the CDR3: TGTGCCAGCAGCTTATCACCTCGGGATGTTTTTAATAGCAATCAGCCCCAGCATTTT.

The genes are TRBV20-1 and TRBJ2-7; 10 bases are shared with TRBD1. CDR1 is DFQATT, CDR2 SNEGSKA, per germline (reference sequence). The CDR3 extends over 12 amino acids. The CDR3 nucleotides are TGCAGCGGACAGGGGGACTCCTACGAGCAGTACTTC. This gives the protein CSGQGDSYEQYF.

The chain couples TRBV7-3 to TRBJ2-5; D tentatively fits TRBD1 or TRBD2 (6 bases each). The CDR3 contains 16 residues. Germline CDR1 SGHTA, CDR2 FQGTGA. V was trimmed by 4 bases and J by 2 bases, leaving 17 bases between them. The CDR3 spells CASSSLAGGGQETQYF. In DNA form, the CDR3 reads TGTGCCAGCAGCTCCTTAGCTGGAGGGGGACAAGAGACCCAGTACTTC.

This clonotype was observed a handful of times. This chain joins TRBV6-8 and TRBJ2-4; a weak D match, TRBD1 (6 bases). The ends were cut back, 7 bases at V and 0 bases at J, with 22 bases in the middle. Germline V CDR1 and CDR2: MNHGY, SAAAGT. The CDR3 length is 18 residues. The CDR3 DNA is TGTGCCAGCAACCCAACGGACAGTCTTTATTTAGCCAAAAACATTCAGTACTTC. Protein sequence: CASNPTDSLYLAKNIQYF.

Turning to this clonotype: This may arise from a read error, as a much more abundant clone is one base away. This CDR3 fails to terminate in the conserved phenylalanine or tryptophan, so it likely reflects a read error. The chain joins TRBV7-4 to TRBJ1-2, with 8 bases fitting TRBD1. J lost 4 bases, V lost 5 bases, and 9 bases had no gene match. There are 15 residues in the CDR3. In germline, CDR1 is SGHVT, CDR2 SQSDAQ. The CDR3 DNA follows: TGTGCCAGCAGCATCAGGGGGCAAATTATCTATGGCTACACCATC. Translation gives CASSIRGQIIYGYTI.

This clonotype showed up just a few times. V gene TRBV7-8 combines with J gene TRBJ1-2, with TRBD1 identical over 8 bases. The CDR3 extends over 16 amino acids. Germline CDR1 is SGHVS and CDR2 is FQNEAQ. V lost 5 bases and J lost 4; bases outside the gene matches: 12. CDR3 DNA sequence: TGTGCCAGCAGCCCGAACCCAGGGGGCGCGGGCTATGGCTACACCTTC. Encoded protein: CASSPNPGGAGYGYTF.

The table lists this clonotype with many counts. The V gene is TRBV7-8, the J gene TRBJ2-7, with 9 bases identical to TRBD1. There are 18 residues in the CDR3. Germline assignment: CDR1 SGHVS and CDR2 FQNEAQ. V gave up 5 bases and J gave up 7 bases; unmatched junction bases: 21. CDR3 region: CASSGSLGTGFSKWEQYV. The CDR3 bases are TGTGCCAGCAGCGGAAGTTTGGGGACAGGGTTCTCGAAGTGGGAGCAGTACGTC.

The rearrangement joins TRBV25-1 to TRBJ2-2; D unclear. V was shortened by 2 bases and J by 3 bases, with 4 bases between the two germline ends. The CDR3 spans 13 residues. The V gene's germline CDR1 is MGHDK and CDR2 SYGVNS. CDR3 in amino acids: CASSETYTGELFF. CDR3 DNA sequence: TGTGCCAGCAGTGAAACGTACACCGGGGAGCTGTTTTTT.

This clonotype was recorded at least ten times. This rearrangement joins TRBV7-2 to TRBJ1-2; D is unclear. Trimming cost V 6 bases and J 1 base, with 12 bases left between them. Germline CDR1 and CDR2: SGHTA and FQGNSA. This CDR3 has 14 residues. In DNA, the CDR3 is TGTGCCAGCAGTCAAAGGAATAATAACTATGGCTACACCTTC. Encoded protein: CASSQRNNNYGYTF.

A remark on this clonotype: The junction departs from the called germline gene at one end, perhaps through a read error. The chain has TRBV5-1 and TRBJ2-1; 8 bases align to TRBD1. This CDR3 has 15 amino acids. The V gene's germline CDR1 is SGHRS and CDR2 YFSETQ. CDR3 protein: CANSPTGAAYNEQFF. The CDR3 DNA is TGCGCCAACAGCCCGACAGGGGCCGCCTACAATGAGCAGTTCTTC. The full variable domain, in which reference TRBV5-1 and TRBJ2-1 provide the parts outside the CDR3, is KAGVTQTPRYLIKTRGQQVTLSCSPISGHRSVSWYQQTPGQGLQFLFEYFSETQRNKGNFPGRFSGRQFSNSRSEMNVSTLELGDSALYLCANSPTGAAYNEQFFGPGTRLTVL.

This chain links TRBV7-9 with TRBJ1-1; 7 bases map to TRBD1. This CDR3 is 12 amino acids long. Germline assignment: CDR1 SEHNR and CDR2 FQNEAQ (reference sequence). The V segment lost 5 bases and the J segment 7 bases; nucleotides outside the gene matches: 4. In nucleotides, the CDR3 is TGTGCCAGCAGCGAACAGGGGAATGAAGCTTTCTTT. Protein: CASSEQGNEAFF.

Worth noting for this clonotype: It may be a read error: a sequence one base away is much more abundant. The DNA of the CDR3 is TGTGCCAGCAGCGTAGGGGGGGGGCCAGGAGATACGCAGTATTTT. Protein product: CASSVGGGPGDTQYF. The genes are TRBV9 and TRBJ2-3, with D possibly matching TRBD2 (7 bases). In germline, CDR1 is SGDLS, CDR2 YYNGEE. This CDR3 has 15 residues. V lost 0 bases to trimming and J lost 5 bases, with 13 bases between them.

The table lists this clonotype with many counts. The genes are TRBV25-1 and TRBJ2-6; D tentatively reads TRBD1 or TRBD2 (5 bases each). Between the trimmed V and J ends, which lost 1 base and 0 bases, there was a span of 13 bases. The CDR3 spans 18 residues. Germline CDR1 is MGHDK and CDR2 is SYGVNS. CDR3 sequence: CASSESTGQPSGANVLTF. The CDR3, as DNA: TGTGCCAGCAGTGAATCAACGGGGCAACCCTCTGGGGCCAACGTCCTGACTTTC.

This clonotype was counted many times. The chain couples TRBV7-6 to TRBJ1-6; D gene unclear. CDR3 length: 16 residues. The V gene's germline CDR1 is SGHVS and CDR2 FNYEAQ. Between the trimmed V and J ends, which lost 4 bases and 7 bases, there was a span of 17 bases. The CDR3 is CASSWGRVGPNSPLHF. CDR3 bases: TGTGCCAGCAGCTGGGGAAGGGTGGGCCCCAATTCACCCCTCCACTTT.

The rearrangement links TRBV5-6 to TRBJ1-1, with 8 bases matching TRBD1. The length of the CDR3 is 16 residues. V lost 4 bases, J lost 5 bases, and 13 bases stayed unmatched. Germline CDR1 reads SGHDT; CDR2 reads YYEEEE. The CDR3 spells CASSPLRGQGWTEAFF. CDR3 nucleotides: TGTGCCAGCAGCCCGCTAAGAGGACAGGGCTGGACTGAAGCTTTCTTT.

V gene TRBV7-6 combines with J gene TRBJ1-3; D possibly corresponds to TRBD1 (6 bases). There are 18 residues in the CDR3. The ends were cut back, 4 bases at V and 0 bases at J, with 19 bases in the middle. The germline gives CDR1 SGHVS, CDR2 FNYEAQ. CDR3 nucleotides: TGTGCCAGCAGCTCTTCCCGGGACACACACTACTCTGGAAACACCATATATTTT. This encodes CASSSSRDTHYSGNTIYF.

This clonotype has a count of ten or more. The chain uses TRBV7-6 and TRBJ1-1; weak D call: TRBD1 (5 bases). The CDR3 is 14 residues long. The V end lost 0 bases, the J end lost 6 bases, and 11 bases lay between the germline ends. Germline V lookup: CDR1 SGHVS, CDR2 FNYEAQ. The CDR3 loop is CASSLAKGKAEAFF. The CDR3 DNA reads TGTGCCAGCAGCTTAGCGAAGGGGAAGGCTGAAGCTTTCTTT. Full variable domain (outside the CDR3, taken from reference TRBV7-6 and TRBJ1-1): GAGVSQSPRYKVTKRGQDVALRCDPISGHVSLYWYRQALGQGPEFLTYFNYEAQQDKSGLPNDRFSAERPEGSISTLTIQRTEQRDSAMYRCASSLAKGKAEAFFGQGTRLTVV.

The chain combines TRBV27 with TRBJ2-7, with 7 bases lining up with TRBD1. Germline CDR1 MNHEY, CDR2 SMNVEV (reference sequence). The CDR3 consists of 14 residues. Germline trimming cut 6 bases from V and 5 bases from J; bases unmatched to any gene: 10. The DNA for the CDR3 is TGTGCCAGCAGCCCTGACAGGGTAGGGCACGAGCAGTACGTC. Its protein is CASSPDRVGHEQYV.

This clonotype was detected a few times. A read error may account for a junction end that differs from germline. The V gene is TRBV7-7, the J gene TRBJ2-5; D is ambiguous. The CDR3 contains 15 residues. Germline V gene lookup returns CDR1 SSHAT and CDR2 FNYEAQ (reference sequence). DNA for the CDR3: TGTGCTAGCAGCATCACCGCCGGGCCCCAGGACACCCAGTACTTC. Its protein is CASSITAGPQDTQYF.

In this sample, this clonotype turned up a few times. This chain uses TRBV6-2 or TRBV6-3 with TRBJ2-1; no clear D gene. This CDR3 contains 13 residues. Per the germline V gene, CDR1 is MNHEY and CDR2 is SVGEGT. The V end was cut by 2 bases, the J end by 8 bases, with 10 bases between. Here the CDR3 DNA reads TGTGCCAGCAGTTACGAAATGAACTATGAGCAGTTCTTC. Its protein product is CASSYEMNYEQFF.

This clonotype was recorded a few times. CDR3 nucleotides: TGTGCCAGCAGCCCATCCTTCGCAGGGATGGTCGAAAAACTGTTTTTT. Translated: CASSPSFAGMVEKLFF. V gene TRBV27 combines with J gene TRBJ1-4; weak D call: TRBD1 (5 bases). The germline CDR1 and CDR2 sequences are MNHEY and SMNVEV (reference sequence). Between the trimmed V and J ends, which lost 6 bases and 8 bases, there was a span of 22 bases. The CDR3 is made up of 16 amino acids.

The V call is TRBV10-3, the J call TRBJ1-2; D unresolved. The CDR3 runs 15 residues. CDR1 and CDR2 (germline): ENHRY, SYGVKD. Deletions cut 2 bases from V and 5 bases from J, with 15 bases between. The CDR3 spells CAISEHILRIYGYTF. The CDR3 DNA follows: TGTGCCATCAGTGAGCACATCCTCAGAATATATGGCTACACCTTC.

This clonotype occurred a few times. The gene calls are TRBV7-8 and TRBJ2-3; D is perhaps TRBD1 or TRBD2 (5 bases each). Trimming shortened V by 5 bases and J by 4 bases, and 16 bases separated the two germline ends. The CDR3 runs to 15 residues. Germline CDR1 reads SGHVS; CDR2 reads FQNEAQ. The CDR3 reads CASSKGPRDADTQYF. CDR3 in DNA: TGTGCCAGCAGCAAGGGGCCCCGGGACGCAGATACGCAGTATTTT.

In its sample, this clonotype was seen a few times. CDR3 nucleotides: TGTGCCAGCACCCTGGGGCCGGGCTCTGGCTACACCTTC. As protein: CASTLGPGSGYTF. The chain has TRBV6-1 and TRBJ1-2; D may be TRBD1 (5 bases). CDR1 is MNHNS, CDR2 SASEGT, per germline. V was trimmed by 7 bases and J by 7 bases, leaving 16 bases between them. The length of the CDR3 is 13 residues.

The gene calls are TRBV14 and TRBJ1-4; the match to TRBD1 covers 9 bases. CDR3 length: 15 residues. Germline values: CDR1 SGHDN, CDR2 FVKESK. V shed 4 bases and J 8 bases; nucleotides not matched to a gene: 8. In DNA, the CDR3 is TGTGCCAGCAGCCGCACCGGGACAGGGTGGGAAAAACTGTTTTTT. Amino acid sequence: CASSRTGTGWEKLFF.

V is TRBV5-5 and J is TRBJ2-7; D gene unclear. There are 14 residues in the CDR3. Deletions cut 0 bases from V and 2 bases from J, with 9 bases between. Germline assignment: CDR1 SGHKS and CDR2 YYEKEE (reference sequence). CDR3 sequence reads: CASSLEQVAYEQYF. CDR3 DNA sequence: TGTGCCAGCAGCTTGGAGCAGGTAGCCTACGAGCAGTACTTC.

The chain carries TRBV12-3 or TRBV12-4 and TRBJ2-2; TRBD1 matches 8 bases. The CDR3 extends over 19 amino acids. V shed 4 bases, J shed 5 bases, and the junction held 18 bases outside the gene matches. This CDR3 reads CASSSPRWRERDRTGELFF. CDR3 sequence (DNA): TGTGCCAGCAGTTCCCCACGATGGAGGGAAAGGGACAGGACCGGGGAGCTGTTTTTT.